This T cell receptor beta chain appears in the sequencing data of a study of PD-1 blockade in classical Hodgkin lymphoma (TCRdb year 2020). For context, the study as a whole: The study used TCR beta sequencing and CyTOF to define a peripheral blood immune signature of response to PD-1 blockade in classical Hodgkin lymphoma.

The CDR3, from cysteine to phenylalanine, totals 15 residues. Only the CDR3 region is kept as DNA, spanning 45 bases read in frame from base 1. V is clipped by 2 bases and J by 8 bases, and the sequence between their germline boundaries is 16 bases long. For CDR1 and CDR2, the germline V gene lists MNHEY and SVGAGI. Genomic DNA was isolated using the Qiagen DNeasy kit from unsorted PBMCs as well as from negatively selected CD4+ and CD8+ fractions. TCR beta CDR3 regions were amplified by immunoSEQ multiplex PCR using primers annealing to V and J segments. Amplification bias was minimized using a synthetic immune receptor repertoire, and residual bias was removed computationally after sequencing. For the original study's pipeline: Repertoire diversity was quantified as the Shannon entropy index using custom Python scripts. Unsorted, CD4+ and CD8+ repertoires were analyzed separately, except in combined analyses where CD4+ and CD8+ sequences were merged in silico. This is the immuneACCESS table as TCRdb keeps it, with only in-frame sequences that have V and J called. A part of the clones is gone; compared with another copy, unresolved V genes explain less than half, and the rest is unexplained. V and J calls and clone size follow that table, whereas D and trimming were derived from the DNA. The sample has fewer than 40,000 clones on record, roughly 91% of them singletons. The biggest ten clones account for 0.2% to 0.25% of the sample.

Results and caveats for the whole study, not just this receptor: Baseline TCR diversity was reported to be lower in newly diagnosed patients than in healthy donors and to be lower still in relapsed/refractory patients. The study was limited to a single clinical trial cohort, and causes of repertoire differences, possibly disease activity or prior therapy, remained undefined.

The sample's time point label, decoded: newly diagnosed, previously untreated cHL patient sample. Magnetic negative selection with a Miltenyi CD4+ T cell isolation kit was used to purify CD4+ T cells from thawed PBMCs. To serve as a comparison group for the relapsed/refractory trial patients, PBMCs were sequenced from patients with newly diagnosed, previously untreated classical Hodgkin lymphoma. Peripheral blood was collected in 8 mL Vacutainer Cell Preparation Tubes, from which PBMCs were isolated by centrifugation and then cryopreserved. Purified CD4+ and CD8+ fractions were prepared only for cases with an additional available PBMC sample. On LS columns in a quadroMACS separator, the magnetically labelled cells were depleted, and the flow-through was collected as the purified fraction. Details on this clone: The antigen it binds to is not known. There are no base qualities to consult, and no much larger clone falls within one base.

The rearranged segments are TRBV6-5 and TRBJ2-1; the D call is possibly TRBD1 or TRBD2, each sharing 6 bases. Sample: CD4+ T cells from blood. The clonotype was recovered from a human donor with classical Hodgkin lymphoma. The CDR3 region has the sequence CASSYRGGLGYEQFF. The base sequence is TGTGCCAGCAGTTACCGTGGGGGGCTAGGGTATGAGCAGTTCTTC.